What follows are 13 T cell receptor beta chains derived from one specimen sequenced in a study of T-cell memory formation after mild COVID-19. TCRdb reprocessed the 5' RACE reads via MiXCR and lists one record per CDR3 protein. The sample shows 250,000 to 300,000 distinct CDR3 sequences, around 15% of them seen only once. Material: PBMCs or a T cell subset sorted from them (not recorded which). The source of these receptors is a man younger than 35 who had mild COVID-19 (a few samples of this study predate the infection). Cell type and time point are not known.

Ten or more counts support this clonotype. The chain couples TRBV2 to TRBJ2-5, with D perhaps TRBD1 (6 bases). The CDR3 loop spans 12 amino acids. CDR1 is SNHLY and CDR2 is FYNNEI in the germline V gene. The V end lost 6 bases, the J end lost 5 bases, and 10 bases lay between the germline ends. CDR3 protein: CASRTTGETQYF. CDR3 in DNA: TGTGCCAGCAGGACCACAGGGGAGACCCAGTACTTC.

J is TRBJ1-1 and V is TRBV5-3; 8 bases align to TRBD1. TRBV5-3 is identified as an open reading frame with a role that is uncertain. This CDR3 contains 11 residues. The V segment lost 2 bases and the J segment 11 bases; nucleotides outside the gene matches: 2. In nucleotides, the CDR3 is TGTGCCAGAAGCTTTCGGACAGGGGCTTTCTTT. Encoded protein: CARSFRTGAFF.

This clonotype has at least ten counts. The junction differs from germline at one of its ends, possibly a read error. The chain couples TRBV7-7 to TRBJ2-1; 8 positions match TRBD2. The CDR3 sequence is 14 residues long. Germline V gives CDR1 SSHAT, CDR2 FNYEAQ (reference sequence). The CDR3 DNA sequence: TGTGCTAGCAGTCGGGGGGGTCAGTTTGATGAGCAGTTCTTC. It codes for CASSRGGQFDEQFF.

The chain employs TRBV7-9 and TRBJ1-3; D is ambiguous. This CDR3 contains 10 residues. CDR1 is SEHNR and CDR2 is FQNEAQ in the germline V gene (reference sequence). Trimming pared 10 bases from V and 7 bases from J, leaving 8 bases between. As DNA, the CDR3 is TGTGCCACTAGGGCGAACACCATATATTTT. Its protein product is CATRANTIYF.

This clonotype was seen more than once but under ten times. J is TRBJ2-3 and V is TRBV7-2; 15 bases agree with TRBD2. This CDR3 is built from 18 residues. V was clipped by 4 bases and J by 6 bases; unmatched bases: 11. Germline V gene lookup returns CDR1 SGHTA and CDR2 FQGNSA. CDR3: CASSSGLAGGLSWDTQYF. The CDR3 coding sequence is TGTGCCAGCAGCTCAGGACTAGCGGGGGGGCTGAGTTGGGATACGCAGTATTTT.

This clonotype occurred a few times. The rearrangement uses TRBV7-2 and TRBJ2-1; 9 bases align to TRBD1. CDR1 SGHTA and CDR2 FQGNSA come from the germline V gene. With 5 bases clipped from V and 8 bases from J, the junction kept 10 bases outside the gene matches. CDR3 length: 15 amino acids. The CDR3 DNA is TGTGCCAGCAGCCCTCTCCCGGGACAGGGATATGAGCAGTTCTTC. Translated: CASSPLPGQGYEQFF.

The table lists this clonotype with a few counts. V gene TRBV6-2 or TRBV6-3 combines with J gene TRBJ1-2; D may be TRBD1 (5 bases). Germline loops: CDR1 MNHEY, CDR2 SVGEGT. This CDR3 is built from 16 residues. V shed 7 bases and J shed 2 bases, with 20 bases lying between them. CDR3 nucleotides: TGTGCCAGCAAGACTAGGCAGGGCGGTTCCAACTATGGCTACACCTTC. Protein: CASKTRQGGSNYGYTF.

This clonotype has only a few counts. The rearrangement joins TRBV6-6 to TRBJ2-7; 11 nucleotides align to TRBD2. Trimming removed 10 bases from V and 4 bases from J; junction bases left unmatched: 27. The CDR3 length is 20 residues. Germline V gives CDR1 MNHNY, CDR2 SVGAGI (reference sequence). The DNA for the CDR3 is TGTGCCACCCTCTCAGGGGAATCTAGCGGGGGGCCCTCACGAATATACGAGCAGTACGTC. This codes for CATLSGESSGGPSRIYEQYV.

This clonotype was counted a few times. J is TRBJ2-5 and V is TRBV9; 7 bases line up with TRBD2. The CDR3 covers 16 residues. Germline V gene data show CDR1 as SGDLS and CDR2 as YYNGEE. V shed 0 bases, J shed 4 bases, and the junction held 9 bases outside the gene matches. CDR3 sequence (DNA): TGTGCCAGCAGCGTAGTATCAAGCGGGGTAGGAGAGACCCAGTACTTC. It is translated as CASSVVSSGVGETQYF.

This chain connects TRBV7-2 to TRBJ2-3; 7 nucleotides match TRBD2. Germline V CDR1 and CDR2: SGHTA, FQGNSA. This CDR3 contains 14 residues. Trimming at V came to 3 bases and at J to 4 bases, leaving 4 bases not matched to a gene. CDR3 sequence: CASSLGRVSDTQYF. DNA of the CDR3: TGTGCCAGCAGCTTGGGGAGGGTCTCAGATACGCAGTATTTT.

The CDR3 DNA is TGTGCCAGCTCACCACGGAGCCTAGCGGGGAACACCGGGGAGCTGTTTTTT. Translated: CASSPRSLAGNTGELFF. The J gene is TRBJ2-2, the V gene TRBV18, with 8 bases that match TRBD2. V lost 1 base to trimming and J lost 1 base; unmatched junction nucleotides: 5. The CDR3 is 17 residues long. CDR1 is KGHSH, CDR2 LQKENI, per germline.

The J gene is TRBJ2-7, the V gene TRBV5-1, with a possible D match to TRBD2 (6 bases). The V and J ends lost 4 bases and 4 bases respectively, with 18 bases between them. Germline CDR1 and CDR2: SGHRS and YFSETQ. The CDR3 is made up of 15 amino acids. The CDR3 loop is CASSEGPGVAYEQYF. The CDR3 nucleotides read TGCGCCAGCAGCGAGGGACCGGGAGTGGCATACGAGCAGTACTTC.

This clonotype was detected a few times. The chain carries TRBV4-2 and TRBJ2-3, with 9 bases matching TRBD2. The CDR3 spans 16 residues. V shed 6 bases, J shed 2 bases, and the junction held 9 bases outside the gene matches. Germline CDR1 is LGHNA and CDR2 is YNFKEQ. CDR3 sequence (DNA): TGTGCCAGCAGATCGCGGAGCGGGGGGAACACAGATACGCAGTATTTT. This encodes CASRSRSGGNTDTQYF.